The clone carrying this T cell receptor (beta chain) has ten or more counts. Its target is unknown. The data were taken from a study of tumor-infiltrating lymphocytes in primary liver carcinoma. The wider study: The study enrolled male and female patients aged 30 to 69 years.

Starting material of 500 ng total RNA yielded TCR beta cDNA via a constant-region primer. Sequencing libraries for TCR beta derived from three nested multiplex PCR rounds that used slightly modified ARM-PCR. For roughly 10 cycles apiece, the opening two PCR rounds ran with TRBV1-TRBV30 forward primers and a C-beta reverse primer. Using its own MiXCR run on the multiplex PCR reads, TCRdb lists one record per CDR3 protein. Among almost 200,000 distinct CDR3 sequences listed, less than 65% were seen once. V was shortened by 6 bases and J by 7 bases, with 11 bases between the two germline ends. The CDR3 has 12 amino acids. Broader study findings: Tumor-adjacent and tumor-blood pairs shared a smaller degree of overlap than tumor region pairs. Without sorting, CD4+ versus CD8+ T cell repertoires were not compared.

Blood RNA was derived from unsorted whole blood, and germline DNA was extracted too. The material sequenced was peripheral blood. The sequence was obtained from a woman aged 60-75 years with primary liver carcinoma and hepatitis B virus infection. The J gene is TRBJ2-3, the V gene TRBV12-3 or TRBV12-4; D not resolved. CDR3 sequence reads: CASSLRPYTQYF. The CDR3 bases are TGTGCCAGCAGCCTCCGGCCGTATACGCAGTATTTT.